One sample yielded the 13 T cell receptor beta chains listed below, sequenced in a study of blood T cell repertoires in COVID-19. Some clones are missing from TCRdb's copy, which holds only in-frame ones; the method was immunoSEQ multiplex PCR. The top ten clones hold over 10% of a sample with 150,000 to 200,000 clones, 80% to 85% of them seen once. Sequenced sample: PBMCs or T cells enriched from blood (not recorded which). Receptor source: a woman aged 55-69 years who had recovered from COVID-19.

This clone was counted once. This rearrangement joins TRBV19 to TRBJ1-4, with 11 bases that match TRBD1. The CDR3 spans 13 residues. Germline values: CDR1 LNHDA, CDR2 SQIVND (reference sequence). V shed 8 bases and J 8 bases; nucleotides not matched to a gene: 4. The CDR3 DNA is TGTGCCAGTGCCGGGACAGGGGGAGAAAAACTGTTTTTT. This sequence encodes CASAGTGGEKLFF.

The chain carries TRBV21-1 and TRBJ2-1; the DNA was not used to check the table's D call, TRBD1. TRBV21-1 constitutes a pseudogene. This CDR3 spans 16 amino acids. CDR3 nucleotide sequence: TGTGCCAGCAGCAAAGCGCGGGACAGGGGGAGAAGTGAGCAGTTCTTC. It is translated as CASSKARDRGRSEQFF.

The J gene is TRBJ1-5, the V gene TRBV6-4; TRBD1 might be the D (5 bases). Germline assignment: CDR1 MRHNA and CDR2 SNTAGT. Trimming pared 7 bases from V and 4 bases from J, leaving 29 bases between. CDR3 length: 19 residues. The CDR3 DNA sequence: TGTGCCAGCAATCTCGGGCACCGCGGAGGGATAGACAGAAATCAGCCCCAGCATTTT. Protein: CASNLGHRGGIDRNQPQHF.

The gene calls are TRBV2 and TRBJ1-6; D is uncertain. This CDR3 is built from 15 residues. The germline gives CDR1 SNHLY, CDR2 FYNNEI. V lost 7 bases to trimming and J lost 2 bases, with 12 bases between them. Here the CDR3 reads CASTLGGTYNSPLHF. The CDR3 nucleotides read TGTGCCAGCACCCTCGGCGGGACCTATAATTCACCCCTCCACTTT.

The V call is TRBV4-2, the J call TRBJ2-5; TRBD1 matches at 8 bases. This CDR3 is 16 amino acids long. J lost 3 bases, V lost 5 bases, and 11 bases had no gene match. The V gene's germline CDR1 is LGHNA and CDR2 YNFKEQ. The CDR3 region is CASSTGADRGKETQYF. The CDR3, as DNA: TGTGCCAGCAGCACAGGGGCTGACAGGGGTAAAGAGACCCAGTACTTC.

The rearrangement uses TRBV28 and TRBJ2-3; 12 bases line up with TRBD2. The CDR3 consists of 16 residues. CDR1 MDHEN and CDR2 SYDVKM come from the germline V gene. After removal of 5 bases from V and 5 bases from J, the junction contained 8 bases not matched to a gene. The CDR3 loop is CASSMTSGREVDTQYF. CDR3 DNA: TGTGCCAGCAGTATGACTAGCGGGAGAGAGGTAGATACGCAGTATTTT.

The gene calls are TRBV4-2 and TRBJ2-1; 9 bases map to TRBD2. Trimming cost V 0 bases and J 7 bases; bases outside gene matches: 7. CDR1 and CDR2 from the germline V gene are LGHNA and YNFKEQ. CDR3 length: 16 residues. DNA of the CDR3: TGTGCCAGCAGCCAAGAATTAGCGGGAGTGGGAAATGAGCAGTTCTTC. As protein: CASSQELAGVGNEQFF.

With respect to this clone: This sample also contains other DNA sequences that code for the same CDR3. The chain couples TRBV5-1 to TRBJ2-5; possible D gene TRBD2, 5 bases. V was cut by 2 bases and J by 2 bases, with 10 bases left in between. Germline CDR1 and CDR2: SGHRS and YFSETQ. The CDR3 totals 14 residues. This chain's CDR3 is CASSFGRGQETQYF. The DNA for the CDR3 is TGCGCCAGCAGCTTCGGTCGGGGACAAGAGACCCAGTACTTC.

The chain employs TRBV9 and TRBJ2-5; TRBD2 might be the D (7 bases). CDR1 and CDR2 from the germline V gene are SGDLS and YYNGEE. V was trimmed by 3 bases and J by 6 bases, leaving 15 bases between them. There are 14 residues in the CDR3. The CDR3 loop is CASSAEGGQKTQYF. The CDR3 DNA is TGTGCCAGCAGCGCCGAGGGGGGGCAGAAGACCCAGTACTTC.

This chain links TRBV3-1 (or the pseudogene TRBV3-2) with TRBJ2-1; no clear D. The germline CDR1 and CDR2 sequences are LGHDT and YNNKEL (reference sequence). The CDR3 sequence is 16 residues long. V shed 1 base and J shed 0 bases, with 10 bases lying between them. CDR3 sequence reads: CASSQVAARSYNEQFF. The CDR3 nucleotides are TGTGCCAGCAGCCAAGTGGCGGCTCGCTCCTACAATGAGCAGTTCTTC.

The chain is built from TRBV20-1 and TRBJ2-5; 7 nucleotides line up with TRBD2. The CDR3 has 11 amino acids. In germline, CDR1 is DFQATT, CDR2 SNEGSKA (reference sequence). V shed 5 bases, J shed 7 bases, and the junction held 4 bases outside the gene matches. CDR3 sequence: CSARQRGTQYF. The CDR3 nucleotides are TGCAGTGCTCGACAGCGGGGGACCCAGTACTTC.

The genes are TRBV10-3 and TRBJ1-5; possible D gene TRBD1, 6 bases. Germline loops: CDR1 ENHRY, CDR2 SYGVKD. Trimming shortened V by 6 bases and J by 5 bases, and 20 bases separated the two germline ends. The CDR3 covers 16 residues. The chain's CDR3 is CAIREGTNQRDQPQHF. CDR3 bases: TGTGCCATCAGAGAAGGGACAAATCAAAGAGATCAGCCCCAGCATTTT.

CDR3 protein: CAIRETEPYGYTF. DNA for the CDR3: TGTGCCATCAGGGAGACAGAACCATATGGCTACACCTTC. The chain carries TRBV10-3 and TRBJ1-2; maybe TRBD1 (5 bases). The CDR3 covers 13 residues. Germline CDR1 is ENHRY and CDR2 is SYGVKD. The V end lost 6 bases, the J end lost 5 bases, and 13 bases lay between the germline ends.